Listed here is a single T cell receptor beta chain. What it recognizes is unknown. This sample was taken from a study of T cells in Graves' hyperthyroidism and ophthalmopathy. About the research overall: Any treatment followed the collection of peripheral blood at initial diagnosis. Study-wide points: For ophthalmopathy, model prediction preceded onset by a median roughly 6.2 months.

RNA transcripts served as the template for amplifying TCR beta CDR3 regions. Carried out on the TCR CDR3, a first-round RT-PCR used the HTBI primer set. TCRdb re-called the multiplex PCR reads through MiXCR, storing one row per CDR3 protein. Among about 480,000 distinct CDR3 sequences listed, under 25% were seen once. Duration under 3 months, a NOSPECS grade of at least 4, and a Clinical Activity Score of at least 3 characterized the ophthalmopathy patients. Orbital computed tomography, thyroid ultrasound, serum thyroxine and TRAb, and clinical symptoms together informed the diagnoses. The CDR3 length is 16 residues. The ends were cut back, 8 bases at V and 3 bases at J, with 20 bases in the middle. Germline CDR1 is MNHNS and CDR2 is SASEGT.

This TCR was sampled from a woman between 65 and 79 years old with Graves' ophthalmopathy. The chain employs TRBV6-1 and TRBJ2-1, with D possibly being TRBD2 (6 bases). Sequencing used blood. The CDR3, as DNA: TGTGCCAGCCGTTCACCGGGACTGGGATTCTACAATGAGCAGTTCTTC. Amino acids: CASRSPGLGFYNEQFF.